This entry features one T cell receptor (beta chain) sequence. What it binds is not known. These data belong to a study of shared clonotypes between healthy human individuals. General study results and limits: Among a few donors, about 5% of naive CD4 clonotypes were found in common.

CDR1 is MNHEY, CDR2 SVGAGI, per germline. There are 11 residues in the CDR3. V shed 6 bases and J shed 9 bases, with 9 bases lying between them. Running of the assay took place at deep level. How the authors handled the data: Sequence data from immunoSEQ were junction-only and lacked quality scores; consequently, filtering differed. Sequencing used immunoSEQ multiplex PCR; TCRdb keeps in-frame clones, though not all of them. The V and J calls and clone size were taken over from that table, and D and trimming were inferred from the DNA. This table holds 2 million to 2.5 million clones, under 97% found once.

The rearrangement uses TRBV6-5 and TRBJ2-1; possibly TRBD2 for D (6 bases). The specimen sequenced was naive CD4+ T cells sorted from blood. The subset here: CD45RA+ positively selected. The clonotype originates from a man younger than 35 in good health. The CDR3 coding sequence is TGTGCCAGCAGGGTCGGGGGTGAGCAGTTCTTC. Its translation is CASRVGGEQFF.